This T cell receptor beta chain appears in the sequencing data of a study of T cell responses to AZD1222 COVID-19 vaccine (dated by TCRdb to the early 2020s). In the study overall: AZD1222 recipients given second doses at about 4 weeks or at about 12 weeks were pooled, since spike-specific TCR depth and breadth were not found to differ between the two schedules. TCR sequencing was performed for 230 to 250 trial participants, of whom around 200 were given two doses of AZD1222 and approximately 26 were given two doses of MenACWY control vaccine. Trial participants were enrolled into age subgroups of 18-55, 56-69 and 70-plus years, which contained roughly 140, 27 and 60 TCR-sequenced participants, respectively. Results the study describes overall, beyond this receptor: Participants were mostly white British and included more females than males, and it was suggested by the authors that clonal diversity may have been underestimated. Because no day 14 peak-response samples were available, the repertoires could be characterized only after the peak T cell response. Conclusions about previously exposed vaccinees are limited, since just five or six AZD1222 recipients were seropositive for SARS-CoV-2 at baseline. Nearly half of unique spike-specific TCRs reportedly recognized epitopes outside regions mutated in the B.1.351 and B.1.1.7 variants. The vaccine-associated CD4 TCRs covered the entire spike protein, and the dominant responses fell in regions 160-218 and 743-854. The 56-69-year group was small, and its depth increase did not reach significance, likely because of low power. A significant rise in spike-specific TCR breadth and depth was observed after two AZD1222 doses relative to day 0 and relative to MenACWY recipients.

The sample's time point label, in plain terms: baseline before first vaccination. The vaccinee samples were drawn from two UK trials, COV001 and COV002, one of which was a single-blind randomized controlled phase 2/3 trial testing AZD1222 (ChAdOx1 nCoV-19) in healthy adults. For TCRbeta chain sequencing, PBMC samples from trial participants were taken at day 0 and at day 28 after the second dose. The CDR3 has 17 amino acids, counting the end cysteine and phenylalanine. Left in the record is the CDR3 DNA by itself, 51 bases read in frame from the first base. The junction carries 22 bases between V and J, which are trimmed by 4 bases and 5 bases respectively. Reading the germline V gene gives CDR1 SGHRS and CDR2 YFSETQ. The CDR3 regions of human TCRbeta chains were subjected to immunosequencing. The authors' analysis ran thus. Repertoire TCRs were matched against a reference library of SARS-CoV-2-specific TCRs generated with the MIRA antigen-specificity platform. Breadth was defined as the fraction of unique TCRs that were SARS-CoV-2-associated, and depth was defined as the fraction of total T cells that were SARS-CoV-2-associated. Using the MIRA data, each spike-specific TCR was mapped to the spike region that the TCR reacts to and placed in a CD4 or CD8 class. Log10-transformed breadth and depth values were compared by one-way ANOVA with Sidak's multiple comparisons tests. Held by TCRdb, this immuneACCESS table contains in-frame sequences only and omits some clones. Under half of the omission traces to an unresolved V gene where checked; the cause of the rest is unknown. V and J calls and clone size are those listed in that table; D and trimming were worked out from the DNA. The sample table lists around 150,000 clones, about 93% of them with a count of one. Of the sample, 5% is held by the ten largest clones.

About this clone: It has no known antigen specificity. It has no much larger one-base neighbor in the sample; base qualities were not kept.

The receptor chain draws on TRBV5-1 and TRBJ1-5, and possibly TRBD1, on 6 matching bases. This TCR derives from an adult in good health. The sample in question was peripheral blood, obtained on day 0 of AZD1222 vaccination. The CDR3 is CASSDQPSGTTDQPQHF. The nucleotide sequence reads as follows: TGCGCCAGCAGCGACCAACCTTCCGGGACAACAGATCAGCCCCAGCATTTT.